Listed below are T cell receptor beta chains from one sample, sequenced in a study of technical replicates of blood from four donors. Clones were sequenced by immunoSEQ multiplex PCR, and TCRdb holds only the in-frame ones, with some missing. The sample includes around 98,000 clones, under 97% of them seen just once. Material for sequencing was T cells isolated from PBMCs. All receptors derive from a human donor in good health. Both conserved end residues are part of each CDR3. The D gene is left open where the match is weak. The listing skips clone size in some rows; elsewhere it reads once, few, many or a size class.

TRBV5-1	TRBJ2-1	TRBD2	17	-	CASSLWTSGRAYNEQFF	TGCGCCAGCAGCTTGTGGACTAGCGGGAGGGCCTACAATGAGCAGTTCTTC
TRBV19	TRBJ1-1	TRBD1	14	few	CASSTDRDLAEAFF	TGTGCCAGTAGTACTGACAGGGATTTGGCTGAAGCTTTCTTT
TRBV27	TRBJ1-2	-	14	-	CASSLRPVSGGYTF	TGTGCCAGCAGCCTTCGTCCGGTTTCAGGTGGCTACACCTTC
TRBV6-5	TRBJ2-7	TRBD1	15	-	CASSYSGQGAYEQYF	TGTGCCAGCAGTTACTCCGGACAGGGGGCGTACGAGCAGTACTTC
TRBV7-9	TRBJ2-7	-	13	-	CASSFLNSYEQYF	TGTGCCAGCAGCTTTTTAAACTCCTACGAGCAGTACTTC
TRBV29-1	TRBJ2-7	-	14	-	CSILKGTIDDEQYF	TGCAGCATCCTCAAAGGGACAATTGACGACGAGCAGTACTTC
TRBV4-2	TRBJ2-7	-	13	-	CASSTSGSYEQYF	TGTGCCAGCAGCACGAGCGGCTCCTACGAGCAGTACTTC
TRBV28	TRBJ1-2	TRBD1	15	-	CASSSPQGASYGYTF	TGTGCCAGCAGTTCACCGCAGGGGGCCAGCTATGGCTACACCTTC
TRBV6-5	TRBJ2-1	-	14	-	CASSNRAANNEQFF	TGTGCCAGCAGTAACAGGGCCGCGAACAATGAGCAGTTCTTC
TRBV6-1	TRBJ1-5	-	14	-	CASRQLGDNQPQHF	TGTGCCAGCAGACAACTCGGGGACAATCAGCCCCAGCATTTT
TRBV7-2	TRBJ1-1	-	13	-	CASSLFGGTEAFF	TGTGCCAGCAGCTTGTTTGGCGGCACTGAAGCTTTCTTT
TRBV7-9	TRBJ2-7	TRBD1	14	-	CASSLGGTAYEQYF	TGTGCCAGCAGCTTAGGTGGGACAGCCTACGAGCAGTACTTC
TRBV4-1	TRBJ1-2	TRBD1	13	-	CASSRDRGFGYTF	TGCGCCAGCAGCCGAGACAGGGGTTTTGGCTACACCTTC
TRBV15	TRBJ2-7	-	13	-	CATSRQQGYEQYF	TGTGCCACCAGCAGACAACAGGGCTACGAGCAGTACTTC
TRBV9	TRBJ2-5	-	14	-	CASSVSSGKETQYF	TGTGCCAGCAGCGTGTCTTCAGGGAAAGAGACCCAGTACTTC
TRBV5-1	TRBJ1-2	-	14	-	CASSLYGSDYGYTF	TGCGCCAGCAGCTTGTATGGGAGCGACTATGGCTACACCTTC
TRBV19	TRBJ1-3	-	15	-	CASSIYRSSGNTIYF	TGTGCCAGTAGTATCTACAGGTCCTCTGGAAACACCATATATTTT
TRBV4-1	TRBJ2-3	TRBD2	18	-	CASSRGLAGGGPTDTQYF	TGCGCCAGCAGCCGGGGACTAGCGGGAGGGGGGCCCACAGATACGCAGTATTTT
TRBV2	TRBJ2-3	-	14	-	CASSAGSRTDTQYF	TGTGCCAGCAGTGCTGGGAGTCGGACAGATACGCAGTATTTT
TRBV7-6	TRBJ2-2	TRBD1	15	-	CASSSRDSKSGELFF	TGTGCCAGCAGCTCCCGGGACAGCAAGTCCGGGGAGCTGTTTTTT
TRBV21-1	TRBJ2-7	-	12	once	CASGLGGYEQYF	TGTGCCAGCGGCCTAGGGGGCTACGAGCAGTACTTC
TRBV2	TRBJ2-7	-	13	few	CASRGVNSYEQYF	TGTGCCAGCAGGGGCGTTAACTCCTACGAGCAGTACTTC
TRBV7-2	TRBJ2-7	-	16	-	CASSSSGSSSVYEQYF	TGTGCCAGCAGCTCCTCAGGTTCGTCCTCGGTATACGAGCAGTACTTC
TRBV6-5	TRBJ2-2	-	11	-	CASSTGGELFF	TGTGCCAGCAGCACGGGTGGGGAGCTGTTTTTT
TRBV19	TRBJ1-1	TRBD1	15	-	CASNVDRGGRTEAFF	TGTGCCAGTAACGTGGACAGGGGTGGTCGGACTGAAGCTTTCTTT
TRBV23-1	TRBJ1-6	TRBD1	19	-	CARRHIHRQGPTSNSPLHF	TGCGCCAGACGACATATCCACCGACAGGGACCGACGTCTAACTCACCCCTCCACTTT
TRBV6-1	TRBJ2-2	-	15	-	CASSEAAGGTGELFF	TGTGCCAGCAGTGAAGCGGCAGGGGGGACCGGGGAGCTGTTTTTT
TRBV9	TRBJ1-1	TRBD1	15	few	CASSDQTGKNTEAFF	TGTGCCAGCAGCGATCAGACAGGGAAGAACACTGAAGCTTTCTTT
TRBV7-8	TRBJ2-4	-	19	-	CASSLGVSVTGLAKNIQYF	TGTGCCAGCAGCTTAGGTGTGTCGGTTACAGGGCTAGCCAAAAACATTCAGTACTTC
TRBV4-1	TRBJ1-2	TRBD1	14	-	CASSKPGQNYGYTF	TGCGCCAGCAGCAAACCGGGACAGAACTATGGCTACACCTTC
TRBV14	TRBJ2-7	TRBD1	15	-	CASSLGQGLGYEQYF	TGTGCCAGCAGCCTGGGACAGGGGTTAGGCTACGAGCAGTACTTC
TRBV30	TRBJ1-1	-	12	-	CAADRLNTEAFF	TGTGCTGCGGACAGATTGAACACTGAAGCTTTCTTT
TRBV7-9	TRBJ1-5	-	15	-	CASSPGAEGNQPQHF	TGTGCCAGCAGCCCAGGGGCCGAGGGTAATCAGCCCCAGCATTTT
TRBV19	TRBJ2-7	TRBD1	17	-	CASSISFLGQGAYEQYF	TGTGCCAGTAGTATATCGTTTCTGGGACAGGGGGCCTACGAGCAGTACTTC
TRBV7-9	TRBJ2-3	-	13	-	CASSLLITDTQYF	TGTGCCAGCAGCCTACTAATCACAGATACGCAGTATTTT
TRBV27	TRBJ2-1	TRBD1	16	-	CASSPLTGVINNEQFF	TGTGCCAGCAGTCCCCTGACAGGGGTGATTAACAATGAGCAGTTCTTC
TRBV21-1	TRBJ1-2	-	16	-	CASSKEALSRPHGYTF	TGTGCCAGCAGCAAAGAAGCCCTATCGCGGCCCCATGGCTACACCTTC
TRBV7-3	TRBJ1-6	TRBD1	14	-	CASSLGQGESPLHF	TGTGCCAGCAGCCTGGGACAGGGTGAATCACCCCTCCACTTT
TRBV7-9	TRBJ1-1	-	13	-	CASSSTVNTEAFF	TGTGCCAGCAGCTCGACAGTAAACACTGAAGCTTTCTTT
TRBV19	TRBJ2-7	TRBD2	15	-	CASSIAEAGTYEQYF	TGTGCCAGTAGTATTGCGGAAGCGGGGACCTACGAGCAGTACTTC
TRBV27	TRBJ1-2	TRBD1	15	-	CASTSLGTGGQGYTF	TGTGCCAGCACATCACTCGGGACAGGGGGCCAGGGCTACACCTTC
TRBV10-3	TRBJ2-7	-	15	-	CAISESEGSSYEQYF	TGTGCCATCAGTGAGTCGGAGGGCAGCTCCTACGAGCAGTACTTC
TRBV7-2	TRBJ1-2	-	13	-	CASSSLPTYGYTF	TGTGCCAGCAGTTCACTTCCCACCTATGGCTACACCTTC
TRBV5-1	TRBJ1-1	TRBD1	13	-	CASSWDRDTEAFF	TGCGCCAGCAGCTGGGACAGGGACACTGAAGCTTTCTTT
TRBV6-1	TRBJ2-5	TRBD1	15	once	CASSGTGLGSETQYF	TGTGCCAGCAGTGGGACAGGGTTGGGGTCGGAGACCCAGTACTTC
TRBV19	TRBJ1-3	-	17	-	CASSILSTAAAGNTIYF	TGTGCCAGTAGTATTCTATCGACTGCGGCCGCTGGAAACACCATATATTTT
TRBV4-2	TRBJ2-1	-	15	-	CASSQAENSLGEQFF	TGTGCCAGCAGCCAAGCCGAGAATAGCCTGGGTGAGCAGTTCTTC
TRBV6-5	TRBJ1-1	-	13	-	CASSDRLETEAFF	TGTGCCAGCAGTGACCGGTTGGAGACTGAAGCTTTCTTT
TRBV6-6	TRBJ2-1	-	14	-	CASSYGGSYNEQFF	TGTGCCAGCAGTTACGGGGGGTCCTACAATGAGCAGTTCTTC
TRBV18	TRBJ2-7	-	14	-	CASSPGQRAYEQYF	TGTGCCAGCTCACCAGGGCAGCGGGCCTACGAGCAGTACTTC
TRBV29-1	TRBJ1-2	TRBD1	15	once	CSVSRQGALSDGYTF	TGCAGCGTTTCGAGACAGGGGGCGCTTTCCGATGGCTACACCTTC
TRBV19	TRBJ1-4	-	15	-	CASSPIPREGEKLFF	TGTGCCAGTAGTCCCATTCCCAGGGAGGGTGAAAAACTGTTTTTT
TRBV11-3	TRBJ2-7	-	14	once	CASSRMTSSYEQYF	TGTGCCAGCAGCCGGATGACAAGCTCCTACGAGCAGTACTTC